The sequence of this TCR beta chain was determined in a study of glioma-infiltrating T cells after dendritic cell vaccination. Study-level information: Monocyte-derived dendritic cells, cultured seven days with IL-4 and GM-CSF, were pulsed with autologous tumor lysate.

The germline V gene has CDR1 PRHDT and CDR2 FYEKMQ (reference sequence). V gave up 5 bases and J gave up 8 bases, with 15 bases separating them. There are 13 residues in the CDR3. Generated by immunoSEQ multiplex PCR, the TCRdb table keeps only in-frame clones and is missing some. The data show 55,000 to 75,000 clones, roughly 83% seen once. The time point denotes: after dendritic cell vaccination, including at tumor progression/relapse. PBMC sampling occurred before vaccination, two weeks after the third dose, and at progression. This TCR was recovered from a human donor with glioblastoma. The sample was blood, taken after dendritic cell vaccination. The rearrangement joins TRBV13 to TRBJ1-2; the D is unclear. The CDR3 nucleotides are TGTGCCAGCAGCCCCCGGGAGCTCCGGGGCTACACCTTC. Translation gives CASSPRELRGYTF.